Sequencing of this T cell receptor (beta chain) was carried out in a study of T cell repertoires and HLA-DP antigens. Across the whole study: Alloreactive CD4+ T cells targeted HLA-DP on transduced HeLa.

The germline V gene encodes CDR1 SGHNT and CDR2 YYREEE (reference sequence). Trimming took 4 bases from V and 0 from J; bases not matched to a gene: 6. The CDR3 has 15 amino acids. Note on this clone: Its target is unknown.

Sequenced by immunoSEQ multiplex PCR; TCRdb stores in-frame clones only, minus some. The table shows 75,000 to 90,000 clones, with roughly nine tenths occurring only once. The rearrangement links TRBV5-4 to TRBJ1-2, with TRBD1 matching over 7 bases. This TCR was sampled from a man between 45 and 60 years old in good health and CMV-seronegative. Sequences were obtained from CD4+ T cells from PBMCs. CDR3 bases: TGTGCCAGCAGCGCCCGGCAGGGGGCTAACTATGGCTACACCTTC. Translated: CASSARQGANYGYTF.